This T cell receptor (beta chain) was sequenced for a study of CD8 T cells in ankylosing spondylitis. One entry per CDR3 protein, called by TCRdb with MiXCR from the 5' RACE reads. The sample includes about 750,000 distinct CDR3 sequences, around 19% of them seen just once. A note on this clonotype: Its matching antigen is unknown.

The study, taken as a whole, reports: Characteristic of ankylosing spondylitis blood, it appeared, was a TCR beta motif comprising roughly 8 highly homologous variants.

This clonotype originated in a male donor with ankylosing spondylitis. Sequences were obtained from blood, either unsorted or a sorted T cell fraction (not recorded which).

CDR3: CSARDQGAESSYEQYF. In DNA form, the CDR3 reads TGCAGTGCTAGAGATCAAGGGGCGGAAAGCTCCTACGAGCAGTACTTC. V and J are TRBV20-1 and TRBJ2-7, with D maybe TRBD1 (5 bases). Trimming removed 0 bases from V and 0 bases from J, with 15 bases in between. The CDR3 consists of 16 residues. Germline CDR1 and CDR2: DFQATT and SNEGSKA (reference sequence).